This TCR beta chain was sequenced for a study of shared clonotypes between healthy human individuals. Overall study findings and caveats: Read depth was anticipated to influence clonotype sharing among donors. Non-shared clonotypes had lower generation probabilities than those shared by all four donors.

Turning to this clone: The antigen remains unidentified.

Sorted-subset replicate PCRs used about 200 ng DNA, around 31,000 T cell genomes. Some clones are missing from TCRdb's copy, which holds only in-frame ones; the method was immunoSEQ multiplex PCR. The sample records around 1,100,000 clones, around 77% being singletons. Germline CDR1 is SGHTA and CDR2 is FQGNSA. The CDR3 covers 15 residues. The ends were cut back, 5 bases at V and 1 base at J, with 11 bases in the middle. V usage is TRBV7-2 and J usage is TRBJ2-2; no definite D call. This receptor was identified in a man between 18 and 29 years old in good health. Some clones in this sample may be carry-over from other donors' samples. Sequencing was done on a sample of memory CD4+ T cells from PBMCs. The subset: CD45RA-negative fraction. The CDR3 bases are TGTGCCAGCAGCCAAAGACGACAGAACACCGGGGAGCTGTTTTTT. Amino acids: CASSQRRQNTGELFF. The whole variable domain, filled in from reference TRBV7-2 and TRBJ2-2, reads GAGVSQSPSNKVTEKGKDVELRCDPISGHTALYWYRQSLGQGLEFLIYFQGNSAPDKSGLPSDRFSAERTGGSVSTLTIQRTQQEDSAVYLCASSQRRQNTGELFFGEGSRLTVL.